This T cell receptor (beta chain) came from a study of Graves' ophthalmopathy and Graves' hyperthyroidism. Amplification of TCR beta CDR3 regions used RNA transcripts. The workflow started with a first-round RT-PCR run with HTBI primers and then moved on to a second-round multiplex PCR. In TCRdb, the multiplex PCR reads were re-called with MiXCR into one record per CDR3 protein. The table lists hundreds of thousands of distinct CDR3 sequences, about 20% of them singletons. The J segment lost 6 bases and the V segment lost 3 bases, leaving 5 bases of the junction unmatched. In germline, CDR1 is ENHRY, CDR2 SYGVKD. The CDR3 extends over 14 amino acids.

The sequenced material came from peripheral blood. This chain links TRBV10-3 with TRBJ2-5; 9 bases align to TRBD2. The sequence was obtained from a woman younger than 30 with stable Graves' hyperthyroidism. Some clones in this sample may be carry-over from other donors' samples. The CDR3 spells CAISEVRGGQTQYF. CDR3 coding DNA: TGTGCCATCAGTGAAGTGCGGGGGGGCCAGACCCAGTACTTC.